This T cell receptor beta chain was documented in a study of glioma-infiltrating T cells. The CDR3 sequence is 13 residues long. Trimming removed 10 bases at V and 5 bases at J, with 17 bases between. The iRepertoire nested amplicon-rescue multiplex PCR amplified TCR alpha and beta CDR3s from RNA. One-step reverse transcription and amplification started from around 100-400 ng of tissue mRNA or PBMC total RNA. TCRdb called the multiplex PCR reads again in MiXCR, with one record for every CDR3 protein. Of 150,000 to 200,000 distinct CDR3 sequences in the sample, about 40% are singletons; the top ten hold roughly 5.2%. On this clonotype: Its specificity is not known. A much larger clone is a single base away; this may be a read error.

The study, taken as a whole, reports: CDR3 overlap between tissue and blood was very small. Non-neoplastic patients had below-expected tissue-blood divergence, while all gliomas exceeded expectation.

The J gene is TRBJ1-1, the V gene TRBV12-3 or TRBV12-4; D is undetermined. This clonotype was sampled from a human donor with low-grade glioma or glioblastoma, undergoing nonglioma brain surgery, or in good health (not recorded which). Sequencing used glioma tissue, nonneoplastic brain tissue, or PBMCs (not recorded which). CDR3 DNA: TGTGCCATCAGAGGGAAAGGGCTGACTGAAGCTTTCTTT. Translation gives CAIRGKGLTEAFF.